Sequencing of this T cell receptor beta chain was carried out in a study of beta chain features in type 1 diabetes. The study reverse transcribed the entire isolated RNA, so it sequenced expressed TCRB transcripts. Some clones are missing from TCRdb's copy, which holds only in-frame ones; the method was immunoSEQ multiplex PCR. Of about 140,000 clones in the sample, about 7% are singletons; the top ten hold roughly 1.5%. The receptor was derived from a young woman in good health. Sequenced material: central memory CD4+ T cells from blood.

DNA of the CDR3: TGTGCCAGCAGTTTACCGCCAGTATATGGCTACACCTTC. This codes for CASSLPPVYGYTF. J is TRBJ1-2 and V is TRBV28; the D is unclear. From germline, CDR1 is MDHEN and CDR2 SYDVKM. The CDR3 spans 13 residues. V gave up 2 bases and J gave up 5 bases, with 9 bases separating them.